These 11 T cell receptor beta chains came from one sample sequenced in a study of post-analysis software for immune sequencing data (dated by TCRdb to the mid-2010s). What the study reported, not specific to this receptor: Significantly higher frequencies in patients than in controls were found for a few TRBV segments, including TRBV5-6, TRBV5-1 and TRBV20-1.

Antigens for these TCRs are unknown. Preparation of the library involved PCR. Data came from an Illumina HiSeq 2500. To reduce PCR and sequencing biases, unique molecular identifiers were incorporated into the TCR beta cDNA libraries. TCRdb handled the public reads itself, with Q25 trimming in fastp and clone calling in MiXCR, and kept productive beta chains. One record per CDR3 amino acid sequence lists the most common genes and DNA. The sample table holds about 540,000 distinct CDR3 sequences, of which 30% to 40% were seen once. Together, the top ten hold under 7% of the sample. The sequenced material came from blood. The source is a girl aged 2-17 years with multiple sclerosis.

This clonotype was observed a single time. The chain links TRBV4-2 to TRBJ2-3; D ambiguous. This CDR3 has 16 residues. V lost 0 bases to trimming and J lost 0 bases, with 10 bases between them. Germline CDR1 and CDR2: LGHNA and YNFKEQ. The CDR3 bases are TGTGCCAGCAGCCAAGAGTTGGCATCTAGCACAGATACGCAGTATTTT. Its protein product is CASSQELASSTDTQYF.

This clonotype has just a few counts. The V gene is TRBV7-2, the J gene TRBJ2-6, with TRBD1 identical over 7 bases. Trimming took 0 bases from V and 4 from J; bases not matched to a gene: 9. The CDR3 consists of 18 residues. From germline, CDR1 is SGHTA and CDR2 FQGNSA. The CDR3 sequence is CASSLAPRQGPGANVLTF. As DNA, the CDR3 is TGTGCCAGCAGCTTAGCCCCACGACAGGGACCCGGGGCCAACGTCCTGACTTTC. Variable domain in full (rest from reference TRBV7-2 and TRBJ2-6): GAGVSQSPSNKVTEKGKDVELRCDPISGHTALYWYRQSLGQGLEFLIYFQGNSAPDKSGLPSDRFSAERTGGSVSTLTIQRTQQEDSAVYLCASSLAPRQGPGANVLTFGAGSRLTVL.

The chain combines TRBV5-1 with TRBJ2-3, with 12 positions matching TRBD2. The CDR3 has 15 residues. Germline trimming cut 0 bases from V and 4 bases from J; bases unmatched to any gene: 0. The germline V gene has CDR1 SGHRS and CDR2 YFSETQ. CDR3 in DNA: TGCGCCAGCAGCTTGGGGACTAGCGGGGCAGATACGCAGTATTTT. It encodes CASSLGTSGADTQYF.

The chain couples TRBV10-2 to TRBJ2-3; 10 positions match TRBD2. V dropped 0 bases and J dropped 5; count of bases not matched to a gene: 8. Germline CDR1 reads WSHSY; CDR2 reads SAAADI. The CDR3 totals 17 residues. The CDR3 is CASSESFASGGLDTQYF. The CDR3 coding sequence is TGCGCCAGCAGTGAGTCATTCGCTAGCGGGGGATTAGATACGCAGTATTTT.

This chain joins TRBV12-3 or TRBV12-4 and TRBJ2-3; TRBD2 agrees at 8 bases. This CDR3 is 17 amino acids long. The V and J ends lost 6 bases and 2 bases, in that order; junction bases with no gene match: 13. The CDR3 here is CASRLPRRGALTDTQYF. The CDR3 DNA is TGTGCCAGCAGGCTCCCACGGCGGGGGGCCCTCACAGATACGCAGTATTTT.

The V and J genes are TRBV6-6 and TRBJ1-1, with no clear D. Trimming shortened V by 5 bases and J by 0 bases, and 7 bases separated the two germline ends. CDR3 size: 13 residues. Looked up from germline, CDR1 is MNHNY and CDR2 is SVGAGI (reference sequence). The CDR3 nucleotides are TGTGCCAGCAGTCACACAGTGAACACTGAAGCTTTCTTT. The encoded protein is CASSHTVNTEAFF.

This clonotype was counted a few times. This rearrangement joins TRBV29-1 to TRBJ1-2; D call uncertain. The germline CDR1 and CDR2 sequences are SQVTM and ANQGSEA. The CDR3 totals 13 residues. Trimming left V 2 bases short and J 2 bases short, with 9 bases between. The CDR3: CSVEQVRNYGYTF. The CDR3 bases are TGCAGCGTTGAACAGGTTCGGAACTATGGCTACACCTTC.

As DNA, the CDR3 is TGTGCCAGCAGCCAAGACTGGGTGTCCTACGAGCAGTACTTC. Protein product: CASSQDWVSYEQYF. The V and J genes are TRBV3-1 and TRBJ2-4; D is unclear. The J call may be in error: the DNA end matches TRBJ2-7 better. This CDR3 has 14 residues. From germline, CDR1 is LGHDT and CDR2 YNNKEL (reference sequence).

A note on this clonotype: Compared with germline, one end of the junction differs, possibly owing to a read error. The rearrangement links TRBV4-1 to TRBJ2-3; a weak D match, TRBD2 (5 bases). The CDR3 runs to 16 residues. Germline V lookup: CDR1 MGHRA, CDR2 YSYEKL. CDR3 sequence reads: CASSQDWLAPTNTQYF. CDR3 nucleotide sequence: TGCGCCAGCAGCCAAGACTGGCTAGCTCCCACAAATACGCAGTATTTT.

The chain recombines TRBV20-1 with TRBJ2-1; TRBD2 aligns across 11 bases. This CDR3 is built from 16 residues. The V segment lost 0 bases and the J segment 7 bases; nucleotides outside the gene matches: 8. From germline, CDR1 is DFQATT and CDR2 SNEGSKA (reference sequence). CDR3 nucleotides: TGCAGTGCTAGAGATATACTAGCGGGAGCGGGTAATGAGCAGTTCTTC. Translating gives CSARDILAGAGNEQFF.

This rearrangement joins TRBV29-1 to TRBJ2-7; unclear D gene. This CDR3 comprises 12 residues. Germline V gives CDR1 SQVTM, CDR2 ANQGSEA. Trimming stripped 4 bases from V and 1 base from J, with 8 bases between. CDR3 nucleotides: TGCAGCGTTGTGGCACCTTCCTACGAGCAGTACTTC. Encoded protein: CSVVAPSYEQYF.